These 20 T cell receptor delta chains share one sample of origin, sequenced in a study of γδ T cells in repeated Plasmodium falciparum infection. Bulk repertoires came from Vgamma9/Vdelta2+ or Vdelta2-negative gammadelta T cells flow-sorted from PBMC. TCRdb called clones anew from the multiplex PCR reads with CATT. The profile shows 70,000 to 95,000 delta-chain clones, 1.4% of them singletons. The sequencing input was gamma-delta T cells from blood. The source is a pool of human donors (malaria-infected and uninfected, not separated).

There are many counts of this clone. The TCRdb protein comes from a much larger clone and disagrees with this DNA's translation at residue 7, likely due to a read error; the protein given here is derived from the DNA. This rearrangement joins TRDV2 to TRDJ1; D may be TRDD3 (5 bases). V lost 3 bases and J lost 0, with 13 bases in between. From germline, CDR1 is GEAIGNYY and CDR2 EKD. The CDR3 has 15 amino acids. CDR3 sequence reads: CACDVLVVYTDKLIF. CDR3 nucleotides: TGTGCCTGTGACGTACTGGTGGTTTACACCGATAAACTCATCTTT.

This clone has only a few counts. A single base is all that separates this from a far larger clone, so a read error is likely. Different DNA sequences within this sample yield the same CDR3. The V and J genes are TRDV2 and TRDJ3; D gene ambiguous. Matching the DNA to germline supplied the J gene, which TCRdb does not give. CDR3 length: 17 amino acids. The germline gives CDR1 GEAIGNYY, CDR2 EKD. The DNA of the CDR3 is TGTGCCTGCGACACCGGAAGGTTTCTTTGGGACACCCGACAGATGTTTTTC. Its translation is CACDTGRFLWDTRQMFF.

With respect to this clone: TCRdb attributes to this sequence the protein of a much larger clone, which differs from the DNA translation at residue 16; a read error is likely, and the protein displayed is translated from the DNA. The rearrangement uses TRDV1 and TRDJ3; possibly TRDD3 for D (6 bases). The J gene, not given by TCRdb, was assigned here from a germline match of the nucleotide sequence. The CDR3 is made up of 19 amino acids. CDR1 is TSWWSYY and CDR2 is QGS in the germline V gene. CDR3 loop: CALGKPWGLSSWDTRRMFF. The DNA for the CDR3 is TGTGCTCTTGGGAAGCCCTGGGGCCTCAGCTCCTGGGACACCCGACGGATGTTTTTC.

This clone came up a few times. The protein TCRdb gives is from a much larger clone and does not agree with this DNA's translation at residue 5, likely a read error; the protein shown here comes from the DNA. The chain couples TRDV3 to TRDJ1; TRDD3 agrees at 12 bases. The CDR3 covers 22 residues. CDR1 is TVYSNPD, CDR2 GDNSRS, per germline (reference sequence). Here the CDR3 reads CALTVFPWGIRAPLYVTDKLIF. The CDR3 DNA reads as TGTGCTTTAACCGTATTCCCCTGGGGGATACGCGCCCCCCTTTATGTCACCGATAAACTCATCTTT.

This clone came up a few times. The protein that TCRdb holds for this DNA derives from a much larger clone and differs from the translated DNA at residue 21, which likely indicates a read error; the protein shown here is translated from the DNA. V gene TRDV1 was called; the J gene was not; the table's D call, TRDD3, was not checked against the DNA. This CDR3 is 23 amino acids long. Germline CDR1 and CDR2: TSWWSYY and QGS. The DNA for the CDR3 is TGTGCTCTTGGGGAACTATTGGCCTGCGGGGTGGGGGATACAAGCCTGTACACCGATAAGCCCATCTTT. It encodes CALGELLACGVGDTSLYTDKPIF.

Comments on this clone: TCRdb's entry gives the protein of a much larger clone, which mismatches this DNA's translation at residue 10, likely from a read error; the protein reported here is translated from the DNA. The V gene is TRDV2, the J gene TRDJ3, with TRDD3 identical over 7 bases. TCRdb gives no J gene; it was assigned here by matching the DNA to germline. Germline CDR1 GEAIGNYY, CDR2 EKD. The J segment lost 2 bases and the V segment lost 0 bases, leaving 6 bases of the junction unmatched. The CDR3 spans 18 residues. CDR3 region: CACDTGGFSPWDTRQMFF. CDR3 DNA sequence: TGTGCCTGTGACACCGGGGGATTTAGCCCCTGGGACACCCGACAGATGTTTTTC.

As concerns this clone: The TCRdb protein, from a much larger clone, departs from this DNA's translation at residue 12, likely by read error; the protein shown derives from the DNA. The chain links TRAV38-2/DV8 to TRDJ1; 7 bases line up with TRDD3. This CDR3 has 21 residues. Looked up from germline, CDR1 is TSESDYY and CDR2 is QEAYKQQN. V shed 0 bases, J shed 0 bases, and the junction held 20 bases outside the gene matches. The CDR3 spells CAYRSASRRWGTRRYTDKLIF. CDR3 DNA: TGTGCTTATAGGAGCGCGAGTCGTAGATGGGGGACTAGAAGGTACACCGATAAACTCATCTTT.

There are many counts of this clone. This chain connects TRDV1 to TRDJ1, with D unresolved. Because TCRdb records no J gene, it was assigned here through a match of the DNA to germline. V dropped 5 bases and J dropped 0 bases, with 19 bases sitting between them. Germline V lookup: CDR1 TSWWSYY, CDR2 QGS. This CDR3 is 17 amino acids long. CDR3 DNA: TGTGCTCTTGGGAGGGTTGTTGTCGCCCGGGACACCGATAAACTCATCTTT. As protein: CALGRVVVARDTDKLIF.

This clone was counted a few times. For this DNA, TCRdb reports the protein of a much larger clone, which diverges at residue 13, most likely from a read error; the protein presented here is translated directly from the DNA. J is TRDJ1 and V is TRDV1; 10 bases match TRDD3. Since TCRdb gives no J gene, matching the DNA to germline was used here to assign it. Germline V gives CDR1 TSWWSYY, CDR2 QGS. The CDR3 is made up of 16 amino acids. Here the CDR3 reads CALTFPYWGISDRLIF. The CDR3 DNA follows: TGTGCTCTTACATTCCCGTACTGGGGGATCTCAGATAGACTCATCTTT.

This clone was seen a few times. TCRdb's listed protein matches a much larger clone and diverges from this DNA's translation at residue 5, likely through a read error; the protein shown comes from the DNA. The chain carries TRDV1 and TRDJ1, with D perhaps being TRDD2 or TRDD3 (7 bases each). The CDR3 is 21 amino acids. Trimming removed 5 bases from V and 10 bases from J, with 41 bases in between. Germline V gene data show CDR1 as TSWWSYY and CDR2 as QGS. The CDR3 coding sequence is TGTGCTCTTGGGCTCCCACGGCCCTTCCTCCAAGATTTACTGGGGATGATGGGACTCATCTTT. Its protein is CALGLPRPFLQDLLGMMGLIF.

This clone was observed a handful of times. This DNA's translation and the protein TCRdb lists, from a much larger clone, do not match at residue 11, likely due to a read error; the protein shown is translated from the DNA. The gene calls are TRDV1 and TRDJ1, with 7 bases fitting TRDD3. TCRdb records no J gene; here it was assigned by comparing the DNA to germline. Looked up from germline, CDR1 is TSWWSYY and CDR2 is QGS. The CDR3 runs to 15 residues. V lost 5 bases, J lost 7 bases, and 13 bases stayed unmatched. CDR3 sequence (DNA): TGTGCTCTTGGGTCCACTTACCCGCTGGGGGGTAAACTCATCTTT. Encoded protein: CALGSTYPLGGKLIF.

This clone was seen ten or more times. TCRdb attributes to this sequence the protein of a much larger clone, which differs from the DNA translation at residue 14; a read error is likely, and the protein displayed is translated from the DNA. The chain employs TRDV2 and TRDJ1, with a tentative D call TRDD3 (6 bases). The CDR3 runs to 18 residues. Germline loops: CDR1 GEAIGNYY, CDR2 EKD. The CDR3 protein is CACDTLSPRDTGTGKLIF. Here the CDR3 DNA reads TGTGCCTGTGACACCCTTTCTCCAAGAGATACGGGGACCGGTAAACTCATCTTT.

Details on this clone: The protein recorded in TCRdb matches a much larger clone and deviates from this DNA's translation at residue 5, suggesting a read error; the protein here is obtained by translating the DNA. J is TRDJ2 and V is TRDV1; D might be TRDD2 (5 bases). Here the J gene was assigned by germline matching of the DNA, as TCRdb has none. There are 25 residues in the CDR3. V gave up 4 bases and J gave up 1 base, with 40 bases separating them. CDR1 is TSWWSYY and CDR2 is QGS in the germline V gene. The CDR3 loop is CALGVPYPSPIPTSPAPHLTAQLFF. The CDR3 coding sequence is TGTGCTCTTGGGGTACCCTACCCATCTCCAATTCCGACATCTCCGGCCCCCCATTTGACAGCACAACTCTTCTTT.

Remarks on this clone: TCRdb assigns this DNA the protein of a much larger clone, which departs from its translation at residue 9; this likely reflects a read error, and the protein shown comes from translating the DNA. This chain links TRDV2 with TRDJ1; D is undetermined. In the absence of a J gene in TCRdb, the DNA was matched to germline to assign it here. The CDR3 sequence is 14 residues long. Trimming shortened V by 0 bases and J by 7 bases, and 14 bases separated the two germline ends. Germline values: CDR1 GEAIGNYY, CDR2 EKD. The CDR3 sequence: CACDTLMGKSKLIF. In nucleotides, the CDR3 is TGTGCCTGTGACACCTTAATGGGAAAATCTAAACTCATCTTT.

This clone was detected a few times. The junction shows a germline mismatch at one end, possibly a read error. V and J are TRDV1 and TRDJ1; 11 bases align to TRDD3. The CDR3 contains 25 residues. Looked up from germline, CDR1 is TSWWSYY and CDR2 is QGS. The CDR3 nucleotides are TGTGCTCTTGGGGAACCTGATTCCTACACAAGCCCGTACTGGGGGATAACGTCGTACACCGATAGACTCATCTTT. It is translated as CALGEPDSYTSPYWGITSYTDRLIF.

Concerning this clone: For this DNA, TCRdb reports the protein of a much larger clone, which diverges at residue 3, most likely from a read error; the protein presented here is translated directly from the DNA. Here the CDR3 reads CARDTGGTGGYKEGDKLIF. The CDR3 DNA reads as TGTGCCCGTGACACCGGTGGTACTGGGGGATATAAGGAGGGCGATAAACTCATCTTT. The chain joins TRDV2 to TRDJ1; 11 nucleotides line up with TRDD3. Assignment of the J gene here rests on matching the DNA to germline, because TCRdb gives none. Germline V gives CDR1 GEAIGNYY, CDR2 EKD. This CDR3 is 19 amino acids long.

As concerns this clone: Given a far larger clone just one base away, this is likely a sequencing read error. No J gene was assigned, while the V gene was called as TRDV2; the tabulated D call, TRDD3, remains unverified against the DNA. From germline, CDR1 is GEAIGNYY and CDR2 EKD. There are 17 residues in the CDR3. The chain's CDR3 is CACDTAYWGSYTDKLIF. DNA for the CDR3: TGTGCCTGTGACACCGCATACTGGGGGAGCTACACCGATAAGCTCATCTTT.

Concerning this clone: TCRdb attributes to this sequence the protein of a much larger clone, which differs from the DNA translation at residue 11; a read error is likely, and the protein displayed is translated from the DNA. This chain connects TRDV1 to TRDJ1, with a possible D match to TRDD3 (6 bases). No J gene is reported in TCRdb; it was inferred here by comparing the DNA with germline. Germline assignment: CDR1 TSWWSYY and CDR2 QGS. This CDR3 has 22 amino acids. The V gene lost 1 base and the J gene lost 0 bases, with 30 bases spanning the gap. The chain's CDR3 is CALGERTFSPSWGPPYTDKLIF. CDR3 sequence (DNA): TGTGCTCTTGGGGAACGGACCTTCTCCCCAAGCTGGGGCCCCCCCTACACCGATAAACTCATCTTT.

This clone was counted only a few times. For this DNA, TCRdb reports the protein of a much larger clone, which diverges at residue 6, most likely from a read error; the protein presented here is translated directly from the DNA. The chain recombines TRDV2 with TRDJ1, with D unclear. The CDR3 consists of 14 residues. The germline V and J ends were trimmed by 0 bases and 5 bases, with 12 bases remaining between them. Germline values: CDR1 GEAIGNYY, CDR2 EKD. The CDR3, as DNA: TGTGCCTGTGACACCGTAGGGCGGAGGGATAAACTCATCTTT. This encodes CACDTVGRRDKLIF.

About this clone: TCRdb's entry gives the protein of a much larger clone, which mismatches this DNA's translation at residue 5, likely from a read error; the protein reported here is translated from the DNA. The V and J genes are TRDV1 and TRDJ1; no definite D call. The J gene comes from matching the DNA to germline here; TCRdb lacks it. The CDR3 has 17 amino acids. The V gene lost 4 bases and the J gene lost 1 base, with 19 bases spanning the gap. The germline CDR1 and CDR2 sequences are TSWWSYY and QGS. CDR3 amino acids: CALGGFYANCFTDKLIF. DNA of the CDR3: TGTGCTCTTGGGGGCTTCTACGCGAACTGTTTCACCGATAAACTCATCTTT.